Described below is a single T cell receptor (beta chain) sequence and its context. In the study's own analysis: Estimation of nucleated cell counts relied on the amplification of reference gene primers. Profiling relied on immunoSEQ multiplex PCR, and the TCRdb table lists in-frame clones only, not all of them. The D gene and trimming were derived from the DNA, and the V and J assignments and clone size from that table. The sample lists over 10,000 clones, roughly 88% occurring once. This entry belongs to a study of blood T cell repertoires in COVID-19. About the study: Sites in the United States, Italy and Spain provided acute and convalescent COVID-19 samples. T cells, B-cell-depleted T cells, or PBMCs provided the cDNA or gDNA that served as material.

The source is a human donor in a cohort sampled during active COVID-19. The specimen was peripheral blood.

CDR3 DNA: TGTGCCAGCAGCTTAGTTGGGGGACTAAAGGGTTACGAGCAGTACTTC. Its protein is CASSLVGGLKGYEQYF. The chain links TRBV7-9 to TRBJ2-7; 7 bases map to TRBD2. In germline, CDR1 is SEHNR, CDR2 FQNEAQ (reference sequence). The CDR3 sequence is 16 residues long. V lost 1 base to trimming and J lost 4 bases; unmatched junction nucleotides: 10. The full variable domain, completed using reference TRBV7-9 and TRBJ2-7, is DTGVSQNPRHKITKRGQNVTFRCDPISEHNRLYWYRQTLGQGPEFLTYFQNEAQLEKSRLLSDRFSAERPKGSFSTLEIQRTEQGDSAMYLCASSLVGGLKGYEQYFGPGTRLTVT.